One and the same sample provided the 5 T cell receptor beta chains below, sequenced in a study of cytomegalovirus exposure and HLA in healthy donors. This table comes from immunoSEQ multiplex PCR, and its TCRdb copy is limited to in-frame clones, with some not included. The table has about 98,000 clones, roughly 87% seen once; the top ten hold more than 3%. The sample was PBMCs. The receptors stem from a woman between 25 and 40 years old in good health and CMV-seronegative.

This chain links TRBV9 with TRBJ1-3, with 7 bases aligning to TRBD1. Germline V gives CDR1 SGDLS, CDR2 YYNGEE. V trimming: 0 bases; J trimming: 1 base; junction bases outside the gene matches: 4. This CDR3 comprises 16 residues. The CDR3 nucleotides are TGTGCCAGCAGCGTAGGCGCAGGGGGATCTGGAAACACCATATATTTT. It is translated as CASSVGAGGSGNTIYF.

The chain employs TRBV10-3 and TRBJ2-5, with D perhaps TRBD2 (6 bases). CDR3 length: 18 amino acids. Trimming left V 3 bases short and J 5 bases short, with 25 bases between. Germline CDR1 is ENHRY and CDR2 is SYGVKD. In nucleotides, the CDR3 is TGTGCCATCAGTGAAGGGAGTCTTCCGGAGGGTGTGCGGGAGACCCAGTACTTC. This gives the protein CAISEGSLPEGVRETQYF.

V gene TRBV5-6 combines with J gene TRBJ2-3; TRBD2 matches 7 bases. The length of the CDR3 is 14 residues. Per germline, CDR1 SGHDT and CDR2 YYEEEE. Trimming at V came to 0 bases and at J to 6 bases, leaving 4 bases not matched to a gene. CDR3: CASSLGLAGDTQYF. The CDR3 DNA follows: TGTGCCAGCAGCTTGGGACTAGCTGGTGATACGCAGTATTTT.

This clone has just a few counts. CDR3 nucleotide sequence: TGTGCCAGCAGTGTTAATTTGGGCGCTGGGGCCAACGTCCTGACTTTC. Encoded protein: CASSVNLGAGANVLTF. This chain links TRBV25-1 with TRBJ2-6; D not resolved. Germline loops: CDR1 MGHDK, CDR2 SYGVNS. This CDR3 has 16 residues. V was shortened by 4 bases and J by 2 bases, with 12 bases between the two germline ends.

The chain couples TRBV7-6 to TRBJ1-1, with 8 bases aligning to TRBD1. Trimming removed 4 bases from V and 8 bases from J; junction bases left unmatched: 3. The germline V gene has CDR1 SGHVS and CDR2 FNYEAQ. This CDR3 is 12 amino acids long. CDR3 sequence: CASSSRTGEAFF. CDR3 coding DNA: TGTGCCAGCAGCTCCCGGACAGGGGAAGCTTTCTTT.